A single TCR beta chain is shown here with its context. This entry comes from a study of immune evolution from preneoplasia to lung adenocarcinoma. Histologic diagnosis was independently verified by two lung pathologists. The repertoire was sequenced with immunoSEQ multiplex PCR; TCRdb's copy has only in-frame clones and lacks some. The sample includes some 9,900 clones, 75% to 80% of them seen just once. V was shortened by 2 bases and J by 4 bases, with 15 bases between the two germline ends. The CDR3 totals 15 residues. Germline values: CDR1 GTSNPN, CDR2 SVGIG (reference sequence). The sequencing sample was made of FFPE minimally invasive lung adenocarcinoma tissue. V is TRBV30 and J is TRBJ1-3; D not certain. This receptor was obtained from an older person with lung adenocarcinoma. The CDR3 nucleotides are TGTGCCTGGAGTTTCGCAAGGAGGTCCGGAAACACCATATATTTT. It translates to CAWSFARRSGNTIYF.